Reported below is one T cell receptor (beta chain). The antigen remains unidentified. It was with 60 Vbeta and 13 Jbeta primers that the PCR ran. Assay: immunoSEQ multiplex PCR; the TCRdb copy retains only in-frame clones and omits some. Of approximately 110,000 clones listed, approximately 80% are singletons. This CDR3 contains 16 residues. V lost 6 bases and J lost 0; bases outside the gene matches: 4. CDR1 and CDR2 from the germline V gene are LGHNA and YNFKEQ. These data originate in a study of cytomegalovirus exposure and HLA in healthy donors. Points from the study as a whole: Under in vitro conditions, three CMV-associated chains were confirmed as specific for CMV antigens. Researchers reported in a later analysis that a missense DCLRE1C variant was tied to TCR beta V- and J-gene trimming.

The sample was PBMCs. The V call is TRBV4-2, the J call TRBJ2-3; 12 bases align to TRBD2. The sequence derives from a woman younger than 45 in good health and CMV-seronegative. CDR3 sequence reads: CASRRTSGTSTDTQYF. The CDR3 nucleotides are TGTGCCAGCAGACGGACTAGCGGGACTAGCACAGATACGCAGTATTTT.